This passage covers 19 T cell receptor beta chains from one sample sequenced in a study of blood T cell repertoires in COVID-19. TCRdb keeps only in-frame clones here, not all; method: immunoSEQ multiplex PCR. This sample has roughly 380,000 clones, with 89% found just once. The sample taken for sequencing was peripheral blood. These receptors originate from a woman aged 55-69 years with COVID-19, enrolled during active disease.

Turning to this clone: The junction differs from germline at one of its ends, possibly a read error. The identical CDR3 is also encoded by other nucleotide sequences in the sample. The CDR3 is CASSRGQRDYEQYF. The CDR3 nucleotides read TGCGCCAGCTCGCGGGGACAGCGCGACTACGAGCAGTACTTC. The gene calls are TRBV18 and TRBJ2-7; weak D call: TRBD1 (7 bases). The length of the CDR3 is 14 residues. Germline assignment: CDR1 KGHSH and CDR2 LQKENI. Supplemented by reference TRBV18 and TRBJ2-7, the full variable domain reads NAGVMQNPRHLVRRRGQEARLRCSPMKGHSHVYWYRQLPEEGLKFMVYLQKENIIDESGMPKERFSAEFPKEGPSILRIQQVVRGDSAAYFCASSRGQRDYEQYFGPGTRLTVT.

V gene TRBV5-8 combines with J gene TRBJ1-6; 10 nucleotides match TRBD1. The ends lost 4 bases at V and 7 bases at J; junction bases unmatched: 5. The CDR3 is 15 residues long. Germline loops: CDR1 SGHTS, CDR2 YDEGEE. The CDR3 nucleotides read TGTGCCAGCAGCCCCCAGACAGGGGGCAATTCACCCCTCCACTTT. Its translation: CASSPQTGGNSPLHF.

This sequence joins TRBV9 and TRBJ2-3; 8 nucleotides agree with TRBD2. Losses at the gene ends were 3 bases for V and 0 bases for J; bases not matched to a gene: 0. The CDR3 has 14 amino acids. Germline V gene sequence: CDR1 SGDLS, CDR2 YYNGEE. CDR3 sequence reads: CASSGTSSTDTQYF. CDR3 nucleotide sequence: TGTGCCAGCAGCGGGACTAGCAGCACAGATACGCAGTATTTT.

This chain's CDR3 is CASRTSRDSNYGYTF. The CDR3 DNA is TGTGCCAGCAGAACGAGCCGGGACAGCAACTATGGCTACACCTTC. This chain links TRBV28 with TRBJ1-2; 7 nucleotides line up with TRBD1. V shed 6 bases and J 2 bases; nucleotides not matched to a gene: 9. The germline V gene has CDR1 MDHEN and CDR2 SYDVKM. This CDR3 has 15 amino acids.

This chain joins TRBV7-9 and TRBJ1-2; 12 bases align to TRBD1. Germline CDR1 is SEHNR and CDR2 is FQNEAQ (reference sequence). This CDR3 contains 14 residues. With V trimmed by 2 bases and J by 10 bases, 5 bases remained unmatched. CDR3 loop: CASSLTGTGGDYTF. For the CDR3, the DNA is TGTGCCAGCAGCTTAACCGGGACAGGGGGCGACTACACCTTC.

The chain couples TRBV7-3 to TRBJ2-1, with 8 bases fitting TRBD2. V lost 5 bases to trimming and J lost 2 bases; unmatched junction nucleotides: 2. The CDR3 length is 14 residues. Looked up from germline, CDR1 is SGHTA and CDR2 is FQGTGA. Written as DNA, the CDR3 is TGTGCCAGCAGCCCGGGACTAGCCTACAATGAGCAGTTCTTC. This codes for CASSPGLAYNEQFF.

This clone was observed once. The V gene is TRBV5-1, the J gene TRBJ1-1; 7 bases are shared with TRBD1. Per the germline V gene, CDR1 is SGHRS and CDR2 is YFSETQ. Trimming cost V 3 bases and J 1 base; bases outside gene matches: 6. The CDR3 consists of 15 residues. As DNA, the CDR3 is TGCGCCAGCAGCTCCCTGACAGGGTCGAACACTGAAGCTTTCTTT. Translation: CASSSLTGSNTEAFF.

The gene calls are TRBV27 and TRBJ1-1, with 9 bases that match TRBD1. Trimming at V came to 2 bases and at J to 0 bases, leaving 4 bases not matched to a gene. This CDR3 contains 16 residues. Germline CDR1 is MNHEY and CDR2 is SMNVEV (reference sequence). This chain's CDR3 is CASSLTGQGLNTEAFF. DNA of the CDR3: TGTGCCAGCAGTTTAACGGGACAGGGTCTGAACACTGAAGCTTTCTTT.

The gene calls are TRBV5-4 and TRBJ1-1, with D possibly TRBD1 on 6 matching bases. V was pared by 0 bases and J by 2 bases, with 11 bases between. Germline CDR1 and CDR2: SGHNT and YYREEE (reference sequence). The CDR3 spans 15 residues. The CDR3 sequence is CASSLGQVVNTEAFF. CDR3 nucleotides: TGTGCCAGCAGCTTGGGACAGGTGGTAAACACTGAAGCTTTCTTT.

The chain is built from TRBV12-5 and TRBJ2-7, with D perhaps matching TRBD1 (6 bases). The germline CDR1 and CDR2 sequences are LGHNT and FRNRAP. V gave up 4 bases and J gave up 4 bases, with 17 bases separating them. The CDR3 is 15 residues long. In nucleotides, the CDR3 is TGTGCTAGTGGTTCCACAGGGAAAGTAGGGTACGAGCAGTACTTC. Translated: CASGSTGKVGYEQYF.

The chain combines TRBV5-6 with TRBJ1-4; 8 nucleotides agree with TRBD1. This CDR3 has 14 amino acids. Germline CDR1 is SGHDT and CDR2 is YYEEEE. V was clipped by 3 bases and J by 8 bases; unmatched bases: 6. In DNA form, the CDR3 reads TGTGCCAGCAGCTACCGGGACAGGAGGGAAAAACTGTTTTTT. This translates into CASSYRDRREKLFF.

V usage is TRBV4-1 and J usage is TRBJ1-3; D is perhaps TRBD1 (6 bases). Trimming cost V 1 base and J 0 bases, with 13 bases left between them. Germline loops: CDR1 MGHRA, CDR2 YSYEKL. The CDR3 extends over 17 amino acids. The CDR3 loop reads CASSQAAGATSGNTIYF. The CDR3 bases are TGCGCCAGCAGCCAAGCTGCAGGGGCAACCTCTGGAAACACCATATATTTT.

The gene calls are TRBV7-3 and TRBJ1-6, with D unresolved. The CDR3 has 12 residues. Germline lookup yields CDR1 SGHTA and CDR2 FQGTGA. Deletions cut 6 bases from V and 7 bases from J, with 7 bases between. The CDR3: CASRSGNSPLHF. The CDR3 region has the DNA TGTGCCAGCAGGTCGGGGAATTCACCCCTCCACTTT.

The CDR3 sequence is CASSQDSATGGPLDEQFF. In DNA form, the CDR3 reads TGTGCCAGCAGCCAAGATTCCGCGACAGGGGGCCCCTTAGATGAGCAGTTCTTC. The chain employs TRBV4-2 and TRBJ2-1; 10 nucleotides match TRBD1. V dropped 0 bases and J dropped 8; count of bases not matched to a gene: 13. CDR1 and CDR2 from the germline V gene are LGHNA and YNFKEQ. There are 18 residues in the CDR3.

This clone was detected once. This chain links TRBV7-9 with TRBJ1-4; D gene uncertain. Trimming took off 2 bases at V and 7 bases at J, with 11 bases between the two ends. Germline V gives CDR1 SEHNR, CDR2 FQNEAQ (reference sequence). The CDR3 spans 14 residues. The CDR3 here is CASSLSAGGEKLFF. CDR3 DNA sequence: TGTGCCAGCAGCTTATCAGCGGGAGGTGAAAAACTGTTTTTT.

This chain connects TRBV24-1 to TRBJ2-3; 9 nucleotides match TRBD2. There are 15 residues in the CDR3. The junction had 1 base not matched to a gene; V was cut back by 4 bases and J by 0 bases. In germline, CDR1 is KGHDR, CDR2 SFDVKD. The CDR3 protein is CATSEAGGSTDTQYF. As DNA, the CDR3 is TGTGCCACCAGTGAGGCGGGGGGGAGCACAGATACGCAGTATTTT.

The rearrangement joins TRBV4-1 to TRBJ2-6; TRBD2 aligns across 9 bases. CDR3 size: 16 residues. Trimming took 3 bases from V and 4 from J; bases not matched to a gene: 4. Germline V gene sequence: CDR1 MGHRA, CDR2 YSYEKL. The CDR3 DNA is TGCGCCAGCAGCCACCCGCTAGCGGGAGGGGCCAACGTCCTGACTTTC. As protein: CASSHPLAGGANVLTF.

The rearrangement uses TRBV7-3 and TRBJ2-5; D may be TRBD2 (6 bases). The CDR3 runs to 16 residues. The V end was cut by 2 bases, the J end by 4 bases, with 17 bases between. CDR1 SGHTA and CDR2 FQGTGA come from the germline V gene. The CDR3 sequence: CASSLVHVGGRETQYF. The CDR3 nucleotides are TGTGCCAGCAGCTTAGTTCACGTGGGGGGACGAGAGACCCAGTACTTC. Combining the CDR3 with reference TRBV7-3 and TRBJ2-5 gives the whole variable domain GAGVSQTPSNKVTEKGKYVELRCDPISGHTALYWYRQSLGQGPEFLIYFQGTGAADDSGLPNDRFFAVRPEGSVSTLKIQRTERGDSAVYLCASSLVHVGGRETQYFGPGTRLLVL.

The chain has TRBV7-6 and TRBJ1-3, with a tentative D call TRBD1 (5 bases). V lost 1 base to trimming and J lost 4 bases, with 14 bases between them. Per the germline V gene, CDR1 is SGHVS and CDR2 is FNYEAQ. The CDR3 sequence is 16 residues long. This chain's CDR3 is CASSLVSAGSGNTIYF. As DNA, the CDR3 is TGTGCCAGCAGCTTAGTGTCCGCAGGGTCAGGAAACACCATATATTTT.